The 17 T cell receptor beta chains below all came from one sample that was sequenced in a study of blood T cell repertoires in COVID-19. Using immunoSEQ multiplex PCR, the repertoire was profiled, and TCRdb retains in-frame clones only, with some absent. The table records 150,000 to 180,000 clones, about 85% of them present only once. Sequencing input: peripheral blood. All receptors derive from a woman aged 60-75 years with COVID-19, enrolled during active disease.

This chain connects TRBV19 to TRBJ1-1, with 7 bases lining up with TRBD1. V lost 5 bases, J lost 4 bases, and 7 bases stayed unmatched. CDR1 is LNHDA and CDR2 is SQIVND in the germline V gene (reference sequence). This CDR3 has 14 amino acids. As DNA, the CDR3 is TGTGCCAGTAGTCCCCGACAGGGAATCACTGAAGCTTTCTTT. It codes for CASSPRQGITEAFF. The full variable domain, completed using reference TRBV19 and TRBJ1-1, is DGGITQSPKYLFRKEGQNVTLSCEQNLNHDAMYWYRQDPGQGLRLIYYSQIVNDFQKGDIAEGYSVSREKKESFPLTVTSAQKNPTAFYLCASSPRQGITEAFFGQGTRLTVV.

As for this clone: At one end, the junction sequence differs from germline, possibly due to a read error. This chain uses TRBV5-1 with TRBJ1-1; 7 bases map to TRBD1. This CDR3 has 13 residues. CDR1 SGHRS and CDR2 YFSETQ come from the germline V gene. This CDR3 is CASSLSGEGQTFF. DNA for the CDR3: TGCGCCAGCAGCTTGAGTGGAGAGGGACAGACTTTTTTT.

The chain is built from TRBV9 and TRBJ2-1; 10 positions agree with TRBD2. The CDR3 covers 16 residues. The germline V gene encodes CDR1 SGDLS and CDR2 YYNGEE. The J segment lost 4 bases and the V segment lost 0 bases, leaving 4 bases of the junction unmatched. The CDR3 protein is CASSVATSGVYNEQFF. For the CDR3, the DNA is TGTGCCAGCAGCGTAGCTACTAGCGGGGTATACAATGAGCAGTTCTTC.

V gene TRBV7-8 combines with J gene TRBJ2-7; 9 nucleotides align to TRBD1. This CDR3 has 16 residues. Germline V gene data show CDR1 as SGHVS and CDR2 as FQNEAQ. V lost 2 bases to trimming and J lost 5 bases; unmatched junction nucleotides: 10. Here the CDR3 reads CASSLRGTGYFNEQYV. The DNA of the CDR3 is TGTGCCAGCAGCTTACGGGGGACAGGGTATTTCAACGAGCAGTACGTC.

Remarks on this clone: At one boundary the junction diverges from the germline segment, which might be a read error. The genes are TRBV15 and TRBJ1-2; no definite D call. This CDR3 region has 12 residues. CDR1 and CDR2 (germline): LNHNV, YYDKDF (reference sequence). CDR3 sequence: CATSRLASLLSF. Written as DNA, the CDR3 is TGTGCCACCAGCAGACTTGCGTCCTTACTATCCTTC.

This chain connects TRBV7-6 to TRBJ2-5; D remains unclear. CDR1 SGHVS and CDR2 FNYEAQ come from the germline V gene. The V gene lost 4 bases and the J gene lost 5 bases, with 8 bases spanning the gap. The CDR3 is 12 amino acids. Here the CDR3 reads CASSSSGETQYF. CDR3 nucleotides: TGTGCCAGCAGCTCCTCCGGTGAGACCCAGTACTTC.

This chain links TRBV25-1 with TRBJ1-4; 9 bases align to TRBD1. Germline CDR1 is MGHDK and CDR2 is SYGVNS. V shed 5 bases and J 5 bases; nucleotides not matched to a gene: 3. CDR3 length: 14 residues. This CDR3 reads CASSPDRGNEKLFF. CDR3 coding DNA: TGTGCCAGCAGTCCGGACAGGGGAAATGAAAAACTGTTTTTT.

The J gene is TRBJ1-1, the V gene TRBV19, with unresolved D. V was cut by 6 bases and J by 4 bases, with 6 bases left in between. Germline lookup yields CDR1 LNHDA and CDR2 SQIVND (reference sequence). This CDR3 has 11 residues. The CDR3 nucleotides are TGTGCCAGTAGCCACTCCACTGAAGCTTTCTTT. It encodes CASSHSTEAFF.

CDR3 nucleotides: TGCGCCAGCAGCTTGGCCTCCACTGAAGCTTTCTTT. It yields the protein CASSLASTEAFF. J is TRBJ1-1 and V is TRBV5-1; no firm D call. The CDR3 length is 12 residues. Germline values: CDR1 SGHRS, CDR2 YFSETQ. With 0 bases removed from V and 4 bases from J, the gap between germline ends came to 4 bases.

V gene TRBV9 combines with J gene TRBJ1-3; tentative D call: TRBD1 (5 bases). CDR1 SGDLS and CDR2 YYNGEE come from the germline V gene. The CDR3 runs to 13 residues. The V and J ends lost 1 base and 8 bases respectively, with 10 bases between them. CDR3 residues: CASSVRGGDTIYF. DNA of the CDR3: TGTGCCAGCAGCGTAAGGGGTGGGGACACCATATATTTT.

The genes are TRBV7-8 and TRBJ2-2; D is perhaps TRBD2 (5 bases). CDR3 length: 16 amino acids. Trimming took off 1 base at V and 4 bases at J, with 13 bases between the two ends. Germline V gene sequence: CDR1 SGHVS, CDR2 FQNEAQ. CDR3 DNA: TGTGCCAGCAGCTTAGGAGTCCGGGGAATCACCGGGGAGCTGTTTTTT. This sequence encodes CASSLGVRGITGELFF.

CDR3 region: CASSHQGNGYTF. CDR3 DNA: TGTGCCAGCAGCCATCAGGGCAATGGCTACACCTTC. This chain links TRBV3-1 (or the pseudogene TRBV3-2) with TRBJ1-2; perhaps TRBD1 as D (5 bases). The germline gives CDR1 LGHDT, CDR2 YNNKEL (reference sequence). V was pared by 3 bases and J by 6 bases, with 8 bases between. There are 12 residues in the CDR3.

The chain employs TRBV19 and TRBJ2-1; 7 positions match TRBD2. CDR3 length: 15 amino acids. Per germline, CDR1 LNHDA and CDR2 SQIVND (reference sequence). V was clipped by 3 bases and J by 7 bases; unmatched bases: 9. As DNA, the CDR3 is TGTGCCAGTAGTATTGGCGGGAGAATTAGTAATGAGCAGTTCTTC. Its protein product is CASSIGGRISNEQFF.

V gene TRBV3-1 (or the pseudogene TRBV3-2) combines with J gene TRBJ1-5; no firm D call. The CDR3 extends over 13 amino acids. Germline values: CDR1 LGHDT, CDR2 YNNKEL (reference sequence). The germline V and J ends were trimmed by 4 bases and 5 bases, with 9 bases remaining between them. The CDR3 spells CASSRDMDQPQHF. The CDR3, as DNA: TGTGCCAGCAGCCGTGACATGGATCAGCCCCAGCATTTT.

This sequence joins TRBV15 and TRBJ1-5; possibly TRBD1 for D (5 bases). The CDR3 length is 15 residues. With 4 bases removed from V and 4 bases from J, the gap between germline ends came to 14 bases. Germline V gives CDR1 LNHNV, CDR2 YYDKDF (reference sequence). The CDR3 region is CATSTRTGGNQPQHF. DNA of the CDR3: TGTGCCACCAGCACCCGGACGGGGGGTAATCAGCCCCAGCATTTT. The full variable domain, with the rest looked up from reference TRBV15 and TRBJ1-5, is DAMVIQNPRYQVTQFGKPVTLSCSQTLNHNVMYWYQQKSSQAPKLLFHYYDKDFNNEADTPDNFQSRRPNTSFCFLDIRSPGLGDTAMYLCATSTRTGGNQPQHFGDGTRLSIL.

This rearrangement joins TRBV5-4 to TRBJ2-3; possible D gene TRBD1, 5 bases. Trimming cost V 2 bases and J 4 bases, with 11 bases left between them. This CDR3 is built from 14 residues. Germline V lookup: CDR1 SGHNT, CDR2 YYREEE (reference sequence). CDR3 sequence (DNA): TGTGCCAGCAGCTTTTCAGGGTTTGCAGATACGCAGTATTTT. Translating gives CASSFSGFADTQYF.

CDR3 in amino acids: CASSAGQGANGYADTIYF. CDR3 DNA sequence: TGTGCCAGCAGTGCGGGACAGGGGGCGAATGGTTATGCCGACACCATATATTTT. This chain joins TRBV9 and TRBJ1-3; TRBD1 aligns across 12 bases. The junction had 17 bases not matched to a gene; V was cut back by 5 bases and J by 8 bases. Germline V gene sequence: CDR1 SGDLS, CDR2 YYNGEE. This CDR3 has 18 amino acids.